A selection of T cell receptor beta chains follows, all from one sample in a study of beta chain features in type 1 diabetes. Data came from immunoSEQ multiplex PCR; TCRdb stores just in-frame clones and leaves some out. The sample contains roughly 250,000 clones, roughly two thirds of which appear only once. The sample was naive CD4+ T cells from blood. The receptors come from a man between 25 and 39 years old in good health. Both conserved end residues are part of each CDR3. A D gene is named only where the DNA matches it firmly. Not all rows give a size; the values are once, few, many and, for expanded clones, a class.

TRBV30	TRBJ1-2	NA	NA	TGTGCCTGGAGATGGGCACGTCGAGGGATTTCAGGGCGCTACACCTTC	CAWRWARRGISGRYTF
TRBV14	TRBJ2-1	NA	NA	TGTGCCAGCAGCCTCGTCAATGAGCAGTTCTTC	CASSLVNEQFF
TRBV5-1	TRBJ2-5	NA	NA	TGCGCCAGCAGCTTGAAGCCAATACAAGAGACCCAGTACTTC	CASSLKPIQETQYF
TRBV29-1	TRBJ2-3	NA	NA	TGCAGCGTCGCCGGACGCCTGTCCCCAGATACGCAGTATTTT	CSVAGRLSPDTQYF
TRBV29-1	TRBJ2-1	few	NA	TGCAGCGCACCGACGGGGGCAAAGGGATCCTACTACAATGAGCAGTTCTTC	CSAPTGAKGSYYNEQFF
TRBV28	TRBJ2-7	NA	TRBD1	TGTGCCAGCAGTTGGGACAGGGGGCGAATTAGGGAGCAGTACTTC	CASSWDRGRIREQYF
TRBV29-1	TRBJ1-1	NA	NA	TGCAGCGTTGGTTGGAAAGGGGGCACTGAAGCTTTCTTT	CSVGWKGGTEAFF
TRBV30	TRBJ1-6	NA	NA	TGTGCCTGCTCCCTAAGGGGTGTAAATTCACCCCTCCACTTT	CACSLRGVNSPLHF
TRBV9	TRBJ1-2	NA	NA	TGTGCCAGCAGCGTAGTAGCCAAAGACTATGGCTACACCTTC	CASSVVAKDYGYTF
TRBV5-1	TRBJ2-1	NA	NA	TGCGCCAGCAGCTTGCCCGGGACAGAGCAGTTCTTC	CASSLPGTEQFF
TRBV30	TRBJ2-7	NA	TRBD2	TGTGCCTGGAGTTCTCTAGCGGGAGGGCCCTACGAGCAGTACTTC	CAWSSLAGGPYEQYF
TRBV5-4	TRBJ1-1	few	NA	TGTGCCAGCAGCCGTGAAGCAGGGGACACTGAAGCTTTCTTT	CASSREAGDTEAFF
TRBV29-1	TRBJ2-1	few	NA	TGCAGCACGCGGGACAATGAGCAGTTCTTC	CSTRDNEQFF
TRBV9	TRBJ2-1	NA	TRBD2	TGTGCCAGCAGCACCACCGGGACTAGCGGGAGAAGTGAGCAGTTCTTC	CASSTTGTSGRSEQFF
TRBV23-1	TRBJ1-1	once	NA	TGCGCCAGCAGTCAAAACCTGTGTGTGGCTTTCTTT	CASSQNLCVAFF
TRBV7-2	TRBJ2-1	NA	TRBD2	TGTGCCAGCAGCTTAGCATTAGCGGGCTACAATGAGCAGTTCTTC	CASSLALAGYNEQFF
TRBV10-1	TRBJ2-5	NA	NA	TGCGCCAGCAGTGAGTCTCGGGCAGGGTCACAAGAGACCCAGTACTTC	CASSESRAGSQETQYF
TRBV25-1	TRBJ2-5	few	NA	TGTGCCAGCAAGGAGCGGAGGGCACAAGAGACCCAGTACTTC	CASKERRAQETQYF
TRBV18	TRBJ2-4	NA	TRBD2	TGTGCCAGCTCACCAGGGGAGGGGAACATTCAGTACTTC	CASSPGEGNIQYF
TRBV2	TRBJ1-1	NA	NA	TGTGCCAGCAGTGCCCAGGGAAACACTGAAGCTTTCTTT	CASSAQGNTEAFF
TRBV5-1	TRBJ2-3	NA	TRBD1	TGCGCCAGCACCAGGACAGGGGCGACAGATACGCAGTATTTT	CASTRTGATDTQYF
TRBV7-2	TRBJ2-3	NA	NA	TGTGCCAGCAGCTTTCGGTCCCGCACAGATACGCAGTATTTT	CASSFRSRTDTQYF
TRBV30	TRBJ2-7	NA	NA	TGTGCCTGGGGGACAAAAGGATGGGAGCAGTACTTC	CAWGTKGWEQYF
TRBV25-1	TRBJ1-6	NA	TRBD1	TGTGCCACTGGGACAGGGAACTCACCCCTCCACTTT	CATGTGNSPLHF
TRBV9	TRBJ2-1	NA	NA	TGTGCCAGCAGCGTAGCTGTCCAGGGCCGGGAGTTCTTC	CASSVAVQGREFF
TRBV7-9	TRBJ2-7	NA	NA	TGTGCCAGCGGGGCAGGTACCATCTCCGAGCAGTACTTC	CASGAGTISEQYF
TRBV29-1	TRBJ2-3	few	NA	TGCAGCGCCGGGGTTACCACAGATACGCAGTATTTT	CSAGVTTDTQYF
TRBV30	TRBJ2-7	NA	NA	TGTGCCTGGAGTATGAGCAGTTTCATCAACGAGCAGTACTTC	CAWSMSSFINEQYF
TRBV29-1	TRBJ1-5	NA	NA	TGCAGCGTTGCCCCGGACGGCAATCAGCCCCAGCATTTT	CSVAPDGNQPQHF
TRBV5-6	TRBJ2-5	NA	NA	TGTGCCAGCAGCTTCGGGAGAGGAGAGACCCAGTACTTC	CASSFGRGETQYF
TRBV30	TRBJ2-7	NA	TRBD2	TGTGCCTGGGCCTTCAAGGGGACTAGCGGCTCCTACGAGCAGTACTTC	CAWAFKGTSGSYEQYF
TRBV7-2	TRBJ1-6	NA	NA	TGTGCCAGCAGCTCAGCAGGGCTCCCCGCGGGTTCACCCCTCCACTTT	CASSSAGLPAGSPLHF
TRBV9	TRBJ2-1	NA	TRBD1	TGTGCCAGCAGCGTGTACAGGGGCACCTACAATGAGCAGTTCTTC	CASSVYRGTYNEQFF
TRBV29-1	TRBJ1-2	NA	NA	TGCAGCGTGAGGGCCGCTTCGGGTGGCTACACCTTC	CSVRAASGGYTF
TRBV30	TRBJ2-7	NA	NA	TGTGCCTGGAATCGGGACGGAGGCCCCGAGCAGTACTTC	CAWNRDGGPEQYF
TRBV28	TRBJ2-7	NA	TRBD1	TGTGCCAGCAGTCACGGGCAGGGGGAAACCTACGAGCAGTACTTC	CASSHGQGETYEQYF
TRBV20-1	TRBJ2-7	NA	NA	TGCAGTGCTATGGGAAGTGAGAAGCAGTACTTC	CSAMGSEKQYF
TRBV30	TRBJ2-1	NA	NA	TGTGCCTGGAGTGTACAGCGCGGCTACAATGAGCAGTTCTTC	CAWSVQRGYNEQFF
TRBV30	TRBJ1-2	NA	TRBD1	TGTGCCTCCGCAGGACAGGGGAAGGGTGGCTACACCTTC	CASAGQGKGGYTF
TRBV9	TRBJ2-3	NA	NA	TGTGCCAGCAGCGTAGACGGGGGCGGCACAGATACGCAGTATTTT	CASSVDGGGTDTQYF
TRBV11-2	TRBJ2-7	NA	NA	TGTGCCAGCAGCCCGTTGCGGGAGCAGTACTTC	CASSPLREQYF
TRBV2	TRBJ2-1	few	NA	TGTGCCAGCAGTCCTAGCGAGTCCTACAATGAGCAGTTCTTC	CASSPSESYNEQFF
TRBV29-1	TRBJ2-4	NA	NA	TGCAGCGTTGATGGGGGCCGGGCCAAAAACATTCAGTACTTC	CSVDGGRAKNIQYF
TRBV29-1	TRBJ1-5	NA	NA	TGCAGCGTAGCGGGATCCATCTTGGTAGGCAATCAGCCCCAGCATTTT	CSVAGSILVGNQPQHF
TRBV30	TRBJ2-3	few	NA	TGTGCCTGGGTCGCAGAGGGGCTCCCCTACCGGGCGCAGTATTTT	CAWVAEGLPYRAQYF
TRBV7-2	TRBJ2-1	NA	TRBD1	TGTGCCAGCAGCCCTCGGGGACAGGGAAACAATGAGCAGTTCTTC	CASSPRGQGNNEQFF
TRBV10-3	TRBJ1-1	few	NA	TGTGCCATCAGTGCCGGATACGGGACTGAAGCTTTCTTT	CAISAGYGTEAFF
TRBV18	TRBJ2-2	few	NA	TGTGCCAGCTCACCAGACAACGGGGAGCTGTTTTTT	CASSPDNGELFF
TRBV18	TRBJ2-7	NA	NA	TGTGCCAGCTCACCACCGGTCGCCTCCACCTACGAGCAGTACTTC	CASSPPVASTYEQYF